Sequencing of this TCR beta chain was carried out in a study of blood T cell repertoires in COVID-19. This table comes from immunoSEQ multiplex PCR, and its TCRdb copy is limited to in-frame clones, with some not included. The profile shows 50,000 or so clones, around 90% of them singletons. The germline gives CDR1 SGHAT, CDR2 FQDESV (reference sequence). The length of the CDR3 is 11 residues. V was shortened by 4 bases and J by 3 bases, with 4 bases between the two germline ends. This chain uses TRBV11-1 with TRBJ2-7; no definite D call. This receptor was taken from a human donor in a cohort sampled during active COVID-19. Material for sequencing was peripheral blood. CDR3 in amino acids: CASSSYYEQYF. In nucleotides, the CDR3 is TGTGCCAGCAGCTCCTACTACGAGCAGTACTTC.